Listed below are T cell receptor beta chains from one sample, sequenced in a study of shared clonotypes between healthy human individuals. Libraries were prepared by immunoSEQ multiplex PCR; TCRdb keeps only in-frame clonotypes and omits some of them. Counted here are under 120,000 clones, about 66% occurring once; the ten biggest clones make up roughly 22%. Sequenced material: memory CD8+ T cells sorted from blood. Receptors originate from a woman in her thirties in good health. CDR3s include the opening cysteine and the closing phenylalanine or tryptophan. D genes are given only for firm matches. Size values are once, few and many counts, or a class for expanded clones, and some rows have none.

cdr3_nt | cdr3_aa | cdr3_length | v_call | clone_size | j_call | d_call
TGTGCCAGCAGTCGGGACAGGGGTAGCACAGATACGCAGTATTTT | CASSRDRGSTDTQYF | 15 | TRBV27 | NA | TRBJ2-3 | TRBD1
TGTGCCAGCACCCCCTCGACAGGTCCCTATGGCTACACCTTC | CASTPSTGPYGYTF | 14 | TRBV11-2 | NA | TRBJ1-2 | NA
TGCGCCAGCGCCGCCGGACTGAGTAGTTCACCCCTCCACTTT | CASAAGLSSSPLHF | 14 | TRBV23-1 | NA | TRBJ1-6 | NA
TGTGCCAGCAGCCAAGGGCAGGGTGCGAACACCGGGGAGCTGTTTTTT | CASSQGQGANTGELFF | 16 | TRBV4-2 | NA | TRBJ2-2 | NA
TGTGCCAGCAGTTACTCGATGGGCAGGAACACCGGGGAGCTGTTTTTT | CASSYSMGRNTGELFF | 16 | TRBV6-5 | NA | TRBJ2-2 | NA
TGCGCCAGCAGTGAACAATTGAACACTGAAGCTTTCTTT | CASSEQLNTEAFF | 13 | TRBV5-1 | NA | TRBJ1-1 | NA
TGTGCCAGCAGTGACCCCCTAAACAACACAGATACGCAGTATTTT | CASSDPLNNTDTQYF | 15 | TRBV2 | NA | TRBJ2-3 | NA
TGTGCCTGGAGTGTAGGAGTCCCGGGGGCGGTAGGAGGCTACACCTTC | CAWSVGVPGAVGGYTF | 16 | TRBV30 | NA | TRBJ1-2 | NA
TGTGCCAGCAGCTTCATCACAGGGGAAGGAAACACCATATATTTT | CASSFITGEGNTIYF | 15 | TRBV7-8 | NA | TRBJ1-3 | TRBD1
TGTGCCAGCCGCGGGGAGTCCTACGAGCAGTACTTC | CASRGESYEQYF | 12 | TRBV25-1 | NA | TRBJ2-7 | NA
TGCAGCGTTGAAGGACCTGATTACGAGCAGTACTTC | CSVEGPDYEQYF | 12 | TRBV29-1 | NA | TRBJ2-7 | NA
TGTGCCAGCAGCTTTTGGCGGACCGCCTCTTATGAGCAGTTCTTC | CASSFWRTASYEQFF | 15 | TRBV5-8 | NA | TRBJ2-1 | NA
TGCGCCAGCAGTACGGGACCCCAGTCCTACGAGCAGTACTTC | CASSTGPQSYEQYF | 14 | TRBV10-1 | few | TRBJ2-7 | NA
TGTGCCAGCAGTTTATCTGGGACAGGCTACGAGCAGTACTTC | CASSLSGTGYEQYF | 14 | TRBV27 | few | TRBJ2-7 | TRBD1
TGCGCCAGCAGCCAACTTGGGACTAGCGTAAGGACCGGGGAGCTGTTTTTT | CASSQLGTSVRTGELFF | 17 | TRBV4-1 | NA | TRBJ2-2 | TRBD2
TGTGCCAGCAGCTTAGTGTTGGCTAGCACCGAGCAGTACTTC | CASSLVLASTEQYF | 14 | TRBV11-3 | NA | TRBJ2-7 | NA
TGTGCCAGCAACCGGAGGGGGGCACAGTTTCAAGAGACCCAGTACTTC | CASNRRGAQFQETQYF | 16 | TRBV5-4 | NA | TRBJ2-5 | NA